This T cell receptor (beta chain) appears in the sequencing data of a study of blood T cell repertoires in COVID-19. About the study: Samples of COVID-19 (acute and convalescent) were obtained from the United States, Italy and Spain. The analysed material was cDNA or gDNA that came from T cells, B-cell-depleted T cells, or PBMCs.

Per the original methods: Nucleated cell counts were estimated from reference gene primer amplification. The table came from immunoSEQ multiplex PCR; TCRdb's copy has only in-frame clones and leaves some out. The V and J calls and clone size were taken over from that table, and D and trimming were inferred from the DNA. Found here are 170,000 or so clones, more than 75% of them singletons; the top ten hold 9.5% to 15%. This CDR3 spans 15 amino acids. V shed 2 bases and J 6 bases; nucleotides not matched to a gene: 7. Looked up from germline, CDR1 is SEHNR and CDR2 is FQNEAQ (reference sequence). The clonotype comes from a woman in her 70s with COVID-19, enrolled during active disease. The material sequenced was peripheral blood. This chain joins TRBV7-9 and TRBJ1-5, with 7 bases identical to TRBD1. CDR3 in amino acids: CASSLSSQGGQPQHF. The CDR3 DNA reads as TGTGCCAGCAGCTTAAGTAGCCAGGGGGGTCAGCCCCAGCATTTT.